This TCR beta chain was documented in a study of cytomegalovirus exposure and HLA in healthy donors. Study-wide background: Earlier findings included roughly 100 million unique TCR beta sequences obtained from approximately 170 million T cells.

Unrecorded immune exposure was likely among donors, who were nominally healthy when sampled. Researchers ran the PCR with 60 Vbeta and 13 Jbeta primers. The table came from immunoSEQ multiplex PCR; TCRdb's copy has only in-frame clones and leaves some out. The sample consists of some 98,000 clones, approximately 9% of them appearing once. This receptor was taken from a man aged 50 or older in good health and CMV-seropositive. The sequenced sample was PBMCs.

CDR3 nucleotide sequence: TGTGCCAGCAGTTACGAGCCTAGCGGGAAGTGGGAGACCCAGTACTTC. It yields the protein CASSYEPSGKWETQYF. The chain recombines TRBV6-5 with TRBJ2-5, with 9 bases fitting TRBD2. V dropped 2 bases and J dropped 5; count of bases not matched to a gene: 9. CDR1 and CDR2 from the germline V gene are MNHEY and SVGAGI. The CDR3 is 16 amino acids.